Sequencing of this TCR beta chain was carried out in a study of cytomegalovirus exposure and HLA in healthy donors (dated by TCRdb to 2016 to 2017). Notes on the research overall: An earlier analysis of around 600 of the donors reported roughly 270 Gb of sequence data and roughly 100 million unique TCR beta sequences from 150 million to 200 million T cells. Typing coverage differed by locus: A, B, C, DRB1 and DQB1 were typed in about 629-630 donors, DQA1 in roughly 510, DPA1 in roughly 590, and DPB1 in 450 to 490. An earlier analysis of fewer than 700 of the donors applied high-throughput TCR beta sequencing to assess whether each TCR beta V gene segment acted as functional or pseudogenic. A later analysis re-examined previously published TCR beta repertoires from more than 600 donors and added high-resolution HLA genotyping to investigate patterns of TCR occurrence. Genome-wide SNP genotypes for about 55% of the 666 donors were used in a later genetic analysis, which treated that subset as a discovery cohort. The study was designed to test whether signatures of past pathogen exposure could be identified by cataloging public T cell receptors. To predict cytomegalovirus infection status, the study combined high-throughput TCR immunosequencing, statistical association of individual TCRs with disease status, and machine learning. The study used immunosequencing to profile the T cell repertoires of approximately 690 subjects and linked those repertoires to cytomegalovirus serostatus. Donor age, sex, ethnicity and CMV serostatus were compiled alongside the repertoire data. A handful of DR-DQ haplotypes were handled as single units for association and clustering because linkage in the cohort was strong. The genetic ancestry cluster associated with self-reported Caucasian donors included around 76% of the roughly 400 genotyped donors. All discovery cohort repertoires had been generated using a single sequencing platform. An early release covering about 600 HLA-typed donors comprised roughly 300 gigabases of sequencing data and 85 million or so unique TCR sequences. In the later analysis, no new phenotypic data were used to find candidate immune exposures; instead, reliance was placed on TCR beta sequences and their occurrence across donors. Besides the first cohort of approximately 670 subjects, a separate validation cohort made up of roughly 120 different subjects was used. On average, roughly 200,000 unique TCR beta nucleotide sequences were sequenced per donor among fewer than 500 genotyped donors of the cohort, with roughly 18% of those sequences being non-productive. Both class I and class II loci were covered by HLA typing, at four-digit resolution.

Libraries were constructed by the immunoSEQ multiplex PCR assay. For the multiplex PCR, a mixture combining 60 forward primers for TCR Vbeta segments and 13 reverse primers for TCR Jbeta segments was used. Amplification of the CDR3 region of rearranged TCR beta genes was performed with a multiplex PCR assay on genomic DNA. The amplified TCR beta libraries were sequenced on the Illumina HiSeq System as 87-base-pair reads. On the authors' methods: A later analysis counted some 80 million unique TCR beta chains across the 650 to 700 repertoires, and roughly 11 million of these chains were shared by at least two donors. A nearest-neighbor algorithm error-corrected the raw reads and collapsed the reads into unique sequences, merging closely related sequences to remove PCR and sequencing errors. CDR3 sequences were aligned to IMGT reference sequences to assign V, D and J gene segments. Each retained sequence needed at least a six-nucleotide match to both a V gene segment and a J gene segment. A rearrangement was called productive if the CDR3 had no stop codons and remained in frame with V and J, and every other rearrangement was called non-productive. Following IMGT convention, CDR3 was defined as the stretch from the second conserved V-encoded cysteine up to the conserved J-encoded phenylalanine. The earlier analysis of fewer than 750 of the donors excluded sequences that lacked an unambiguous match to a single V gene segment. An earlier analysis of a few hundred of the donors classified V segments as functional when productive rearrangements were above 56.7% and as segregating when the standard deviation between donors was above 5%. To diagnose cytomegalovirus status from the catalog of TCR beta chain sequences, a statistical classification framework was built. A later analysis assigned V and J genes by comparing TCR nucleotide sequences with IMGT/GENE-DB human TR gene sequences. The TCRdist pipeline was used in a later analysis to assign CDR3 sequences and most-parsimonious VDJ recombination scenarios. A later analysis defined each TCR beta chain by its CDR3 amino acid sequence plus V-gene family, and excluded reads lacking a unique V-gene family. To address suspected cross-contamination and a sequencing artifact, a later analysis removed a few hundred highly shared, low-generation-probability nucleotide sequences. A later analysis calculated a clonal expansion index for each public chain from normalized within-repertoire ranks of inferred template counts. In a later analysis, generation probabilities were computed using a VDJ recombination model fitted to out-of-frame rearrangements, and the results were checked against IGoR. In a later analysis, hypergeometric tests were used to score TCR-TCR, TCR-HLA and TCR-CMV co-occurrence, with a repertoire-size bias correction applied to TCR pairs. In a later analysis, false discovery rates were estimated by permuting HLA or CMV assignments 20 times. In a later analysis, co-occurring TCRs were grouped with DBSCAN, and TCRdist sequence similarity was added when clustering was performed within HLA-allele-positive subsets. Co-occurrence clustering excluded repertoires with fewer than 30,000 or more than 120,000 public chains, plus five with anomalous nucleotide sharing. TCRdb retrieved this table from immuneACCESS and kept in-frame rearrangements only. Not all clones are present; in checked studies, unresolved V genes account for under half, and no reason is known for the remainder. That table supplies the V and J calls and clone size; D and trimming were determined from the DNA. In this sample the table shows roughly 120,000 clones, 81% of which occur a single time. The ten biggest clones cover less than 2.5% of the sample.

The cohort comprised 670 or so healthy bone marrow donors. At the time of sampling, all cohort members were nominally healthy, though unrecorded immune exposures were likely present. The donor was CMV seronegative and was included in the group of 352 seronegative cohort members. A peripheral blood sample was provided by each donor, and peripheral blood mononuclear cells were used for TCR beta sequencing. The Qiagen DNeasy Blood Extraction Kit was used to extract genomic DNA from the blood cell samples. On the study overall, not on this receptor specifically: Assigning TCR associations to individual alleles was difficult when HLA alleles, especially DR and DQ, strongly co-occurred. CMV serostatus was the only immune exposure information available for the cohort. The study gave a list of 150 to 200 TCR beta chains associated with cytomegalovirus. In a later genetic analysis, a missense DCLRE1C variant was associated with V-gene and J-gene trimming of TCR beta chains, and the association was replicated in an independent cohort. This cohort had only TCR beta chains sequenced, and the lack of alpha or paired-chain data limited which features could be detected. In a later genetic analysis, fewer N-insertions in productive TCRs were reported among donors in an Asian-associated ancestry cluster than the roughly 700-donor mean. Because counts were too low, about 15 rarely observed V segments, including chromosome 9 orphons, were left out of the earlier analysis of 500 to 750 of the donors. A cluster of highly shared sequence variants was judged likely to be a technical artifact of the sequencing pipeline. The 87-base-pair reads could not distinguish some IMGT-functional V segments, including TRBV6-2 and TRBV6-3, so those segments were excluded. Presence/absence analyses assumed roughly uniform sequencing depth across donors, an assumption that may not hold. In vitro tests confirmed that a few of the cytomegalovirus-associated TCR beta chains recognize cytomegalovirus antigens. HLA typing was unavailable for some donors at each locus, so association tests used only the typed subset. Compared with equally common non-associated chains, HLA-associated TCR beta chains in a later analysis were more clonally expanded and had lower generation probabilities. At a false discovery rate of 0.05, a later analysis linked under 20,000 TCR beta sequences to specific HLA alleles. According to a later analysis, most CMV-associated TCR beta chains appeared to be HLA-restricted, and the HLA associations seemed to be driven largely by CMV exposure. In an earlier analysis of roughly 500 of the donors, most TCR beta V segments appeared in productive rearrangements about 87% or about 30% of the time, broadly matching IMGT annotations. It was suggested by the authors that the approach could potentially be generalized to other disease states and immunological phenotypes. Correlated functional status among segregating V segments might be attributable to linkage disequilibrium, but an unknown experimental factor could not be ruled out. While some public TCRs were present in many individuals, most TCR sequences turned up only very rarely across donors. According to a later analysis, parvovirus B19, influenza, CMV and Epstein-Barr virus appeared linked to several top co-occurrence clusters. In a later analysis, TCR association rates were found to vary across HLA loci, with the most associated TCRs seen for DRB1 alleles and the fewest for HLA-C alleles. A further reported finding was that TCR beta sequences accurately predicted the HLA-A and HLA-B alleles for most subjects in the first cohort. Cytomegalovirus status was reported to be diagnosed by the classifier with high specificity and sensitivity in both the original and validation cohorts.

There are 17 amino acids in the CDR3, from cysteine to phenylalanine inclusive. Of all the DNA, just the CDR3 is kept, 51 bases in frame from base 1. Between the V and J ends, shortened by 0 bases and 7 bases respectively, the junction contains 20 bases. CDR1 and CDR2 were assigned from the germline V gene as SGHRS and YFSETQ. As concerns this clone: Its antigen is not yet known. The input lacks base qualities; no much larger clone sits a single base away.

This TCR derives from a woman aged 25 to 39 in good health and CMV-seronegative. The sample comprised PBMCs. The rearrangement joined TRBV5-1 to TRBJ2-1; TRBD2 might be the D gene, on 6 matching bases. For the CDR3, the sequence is CASSLGPTGVSTNEQFF. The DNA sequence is TGCGCCAGCAGCTTGGGTCCCACGGGAGTGTCGACAAATGAGCAGTTCTTC.